Below, 25 T cell receptor beta chains from the same sample are listed, as sequenced in a study of identical twins. TCRdb fed the 5' RACE reads into MiXCR, producing one record per CDR3 protein. This table holds some 760,000 distinct CDR3 sequences, approximately 18% found once. These data were also filed under a second study, of T cells expressing NK-cell markers.

The sequencing input was PBMCs. These receptors came from a young woman in good health.

This clonotype was counted many times. The chain carries TRBV18 and TRBJ1-2; D might be TRBD1 (5 bases). This CDR3 contains 13 residues. Trimming pared 5 bases from V and 3 bases from J, leaving 10 bases between. CDR1 is KGHSH, CDR2 LQKENI, per germline. In DNA form, the CDR3 reads TGTGCCAGCTCATGGGACCGCGACTATGGCTACACCTTC. Translated, it gives CASSWDRDYGYTF.

This clonotype was seen a handful of times. This rearrangement joins TRBV20-1 to TRBJ2-5; 11 bases align to TRBD2. V trimming: 3 bases; J trimming: 3 bases; junction bases outside the gene matches: 3. The CDR3 runs to 14 residues. CDR1 is DFQATT and CDR2 is SNEGSKA in the germline V gene (reference sequence). The CDR3 sequence: CSARGLAEKETQYF. CDR3 sequence (DNA): TGCAGTGCTAGGGGACTAGCGGAGAAAGAGACCCAGTACTTC.

The genes are TRBV12-5 and TRBJ2-3; the match to TRBD2 covers 12 bases. The V gene's germline CDR1 is LGHNT and CDR2 FRNRAP. CDR3 length: 14 amino acids. Unmatched junction bases numbered 3, after V lost 7 bases and J lost 4 bases. As DNA, the CDR3 is TGTGCTAGTGCCTCTAGCGGGGGGGCAGATACGCAGTATTTT. Residues: CASASSGGADTQYF. Filled out from reference TRBV12-5 and TRBJ2-3, the complete variable domain reads DARVTQTPRHKVTEMGQEVTMRCQPILGHNTVFWYRQTMMQGLELLAYFRNRAPLDDSGMPKDRFSAEMPDATLATLKIQPSEPRDSAVYFCASASSGGADTQYFGPGTRLTVL.

The CDR3, as DNA: TGCAGCGTTGCCGACAGGGTGAACACTGAAGCTTTCTTT. Protein: CSVADRVNTEAFF. This chain joins TRBV29-1 and TRBJ1-1; 7 bases are a match to TRBD1. The CDR3 loop spans 13 amino acids. Germline lookup yields CDR1 SQVTM and CDR2 ANQGSEA. Unmatched junction bases numbered 2, after V lost 4 bases and J lost 0 bases. The whole variable domain, remainder taken from reference TRBV29-1 and TRBJ1-1, is SAVISQKPSRDICQRGTSLTIQCQVDSQVTMMFWYRQQPGQSLTLIATANQGSEATYESGFVIDKFPISRPNLTFSTLTVSNMSPEDSSIYLCSVADRVNTEAFFGQGTRLTVV.

The chain carries TRBV7-9 and TRBJ1-2; D unclear. Trimming took 7 bases from V and 4 from J, leaving 16 bases between them. Germline CDR1 is SEHNR and CDR2 is FQNEAQ (reference sequence). The CDR3 runs to 14 residues. The CDR3 nucleotides are TGTGCCAGCACCCAAGGCCGGGATTTCTATGGCTACACCTTC. As protein: CASTQGRDFYGYTF.

This clonotype was picked up a small number of times. V gene TRBV18 combines with J gene TRBJ2-1, with TRBD2 as a possible D gene (6 bases). The germline CDR1 and CDR2 sequences are KGHSH and LQKENI. The length of the CDR3 is 16 residues. With 3 bases removed from V and 4 bases from J, the gap between germline ends came to 16 bases. The CDR3 is CASSPLGGGTYNEQFF. The CDR3 DNA sequence: TGTGCCAGCTCACCCCTCGGGGGTGGGACTTACAATGAGCAGTTCTTC.

The genes are TRBV5-4 and TRBJ2-1; 9 bases are a match to TRBD2. The germline V gene has CDR1 SGHNT and CDR2 YYREEE (reference sequence). J gave up 3 bases and V 3 bases, and 13 bases lay outside the gene matches. This CDR3 region has 18 residues. DNA of the CDR3: TGTGCCAGCAGCTCTTATACCGCTAGCGGGATGTTCTACAATGAGCAGTTCTTC. It encodes CASSSYTASGMFYNEQFF.

This clonotype was seen more than once but under ten times. The rearrangement links TRBV4-3 to TRBJ2-2; the D is unclear. CDR1 and CDR2 (germline): LGHNA, YSLEER. V was clipped by 5 bases and J by 2 bases, with 15 bases between them. CDR3 size: 16 residues. The chain's CDR3 is CASSSSSWANTGELFF. Written as DNA, the CDR3 is TGCGCCAGCAGCTCCTCATCTTGGGCCAACACCGGGGAGCTGTTTTTT.

V gene TRBV12-3 or TRBV12-4 combines with J gene TRBJ1-2; unclear D gene. CDR3 length equals 11 residues. Trimming left V 5 bases short and J 3 bases short, with 4 bases between. CDR3 region: CASSVDYGYTF. DNA for the CDR3: TGTGCCAGCAGTGTCGACTATGGCTACACCTTC.

This clonotype was observed many times. For the CDR3, the DNA is TGTGCCAGCAGCTTAGAGAGTAATGGCTACACCTTC. As protein: CASSLESNGYTF. The chain couples TRBV11-2 to TRBJ1-2; D is unclear. The CDR3 runs to 12 residues. Germline V gene data show CDR1 as SGHAT and CDR2 as FQNNGV. With 0 bases removed from V and 6 bases from J, the gap between germline ends came to 5 bases. The complete variable domain, with remaining parts taken from reference TRBV11-2 and TRBJ1-2, reads EAGVAQSPRYKIIEKRQSVAFWCNPISGHATLYWYQQILGQGPKLLIQFQNNGVVDDSQLPKDRFSAERLKGVDSTLKIQPAKLEDSAVYLCASSLESNGYTFGSGTRLTVV.

The table lists this clonotype with many counts. CDR3 bases: TGTGCCAGCAGTCGGGACACGTATACGCAGTATTTT. This encodes CASSRDTYTQYF. The V call is TRBV7-9, the J call TRBJ2-3, with D perhaps matching TRBD1 (6 bases). V was shortened by 6 bases and J by 7 bases, with 11 bases between the two germline ends. In germline, CDR1 is SEHNR, CDR2 FQNEAQ (reference sequence). CDR3 length equals 12 residues.

This clonotype was found a few times. The chain uses TRBV18 and TRBJ2-7; tentative D call: TRBD1 (6 bases). CDR1 KGHSH and CDR2 LQKENI come from the germline V gene. The CDR3 runs to 14 residues. V gave up 3 bases and J gave up 5 bases, with 14 bases separating them. The chain's CDR3 is CASSPDRSNNEQYF. The CDR3 DNA reads as TGTGCCAGCTCACCTGACAGGTCTAACAACGAGCAGTACTTC. Filled out from reference TRBV18 and TRBJ2-7, the complete variable domain reads NAGVMQNPRHLVRRRGQEARLRCSPMKGHSHVYWYRQLPEEGLKFMVYLQKENIIDESGMPKERFSAEFPKEGPSILRIQQVVRGDSAAYFCASSPDRSNNEQYFGPGTRLTVT.

The V and J genes are TRBV5-6 and TRBJ1-1, with D maybe TRBD1 (6 bases). The CDR3 runs to 15 residues. Germline-derived CDR1 and CDR2 are SGHDT and YYEEEE. V was shortened by 4 bases and J by 0 bases, with 13 bases between the two germline ends. CDR3: CASSIKDRLNTEAFF. The DNA for the CDR3 is TGTGCCAGCAGCATAAAGGACAGATTGAACACTGAAGCTTTCTTT.

This clonotype was detected a few times. V is TRBV12-3 or TRBV12-4 and J is TRBJ1-2, with 7 bases aligning to TRBD1. The CDR3 spans 18 residues. After removal of 2 bases from V and 2 bases from J, the junction contained 14 bases not matched to a gene. The CDR3: CASSLRTGKRWWNYGYTF. For the CDR3, the DNA is TGTGCCAGCAGTTTACGGACAGGCAAAAGATGGTGGAACTATGGCTACACCTTC.

This clonotype occurred a few times. The chain couples TRBV27 to TRBJ1-1; D is undetermined. The CDR3 runs 13 residues. Germline values: CDR1 MNHEY, CDR2 SMNVEV (reference sequence). Trimming removed 3 bases from V and 4 bases from J, with 9 bases in between. CDR3 nucleotides: TGTGCCAGCAGTTTCATTAGCTCCACTGAAGCTTTCTTT. Residues: CASSFISSTEAFF.

The genes are TRBV9 and TRBJ2-2; no clear D gene. The V end lost 2 bases, the J end lost 0 bases, and 8 bases lay between the germline ends. This CDR3 is 15 amino acids long. Per the germline V gene, CDR1 is SGDLS and CDR2 is YYNGEE. CDR3 coding DNA: TGTGCCAGCAGCGTTGGGCTGACGAACACCGGGGAGCTGTTTTTT. It codes for CASSVGLTNTGELFF.

This clonotype came up a few times. This chain uses TRBV12-3 or TRBV12-4 with TRBJ2-1, with D unclear. Between the trimmed V and J ends, which lost 1 base and 5 bases, there was a span of 9 bases. The CDR3 covers 14 residues. The CDR3 nucleotides read TGTGCCAGCAGTTTAGGCCCCGTTGACAATGAGCAGTTCTTC. Its protein product is CASSLGPVDNEQFF.

V usage is TRBV7-9 and J usage is TRBJ2-7; a weak D match, TRBD2 (6 bases). This CDR3 spans 13 amino acids. Trimming left V 3 bases short and J 7 bases short, with 13 bases between. The germline V gene has CDR1 SEHNR and CDR2 FQNEAQ (reference sequence). The CDR3 region has the DNA TGTGCCAGCAGCTTGGGGCCCGCGGGAGAGCAGTACTTC. Protein: CASSLGPAGEQYF.

This clonotype was seen more than once but under ten times. The chain recombines TRBV6-2 or TRBV6-3 with TRBJ2-5; D call uncertain. The V gene's germline CDR1 is MNHEY and CDR2 SVGEGT. Trimming left V 2 bases short and J 5 bases short, with 21 bases between. This CDR3 is built from 17 residues. CDR3: CASSYIPGAPVEETQYF. CDR3 DNA sequence: TGTGCCAGCAGTTACATACCGGGCGCCCCTGTGGAGGAGACCCAGTACTTC.

This clonotype has only a few counts. This rearrangement joins TRBV7-2 to TRBJ2-1; D might be TRBD1 or TRBD2, each matching 5 bases. The V end lost 5 bases, the J end lost 6 bases, and 17 bases lay between the germline ends. The CDR3 has 15 amino acids. Looked up from germline, CDR1 is SGHTA and CDR2 is FQGNSA. The CDR3 spells CASSTPGRRVNEQFF. The CDR3 nucleotides read TGTGCCAGCAGCACGCCGGGACGGCGGGTCAATGAGCAGTTCTTC.

In its sample, this clonotype was seen a few times. V and J are TRBV13 and TRBJ2-7; tentatively, D is TRBD1 (6 bases). Trimming cost V 4 bases and J 2 bases, with 12 bases left between them. The germline V gene has CDR1 PRHDT and CDR2 FYEKMQ (reference sequence). CDR3 length: 14 amino acids. The DNA for the CDR3 is TGTGCCAGCAGCTCTAACCGGGACACCTACGAGCAGTACTTC. Translated: CASSSNRDTYEQYF.

This clonotype was counted between two and nine times. The CDR3 reads CASSEWTGLNTEAFF. Here the CDR3 DNA reads TGTGCCAGCAGCGAATGGACAGGGTTGAACACTGAAGCTTTCTTT. The rearrangement links TRBV7-8 to TRBJ1-1; TRBD1 matches at 8 bases. The CDR3 runs 15 residues. CDR1 SGHVS and CDR2 FQNEAQ come from the germline V gene. J lost 0 bases, V lost 5 bases, and 5 bases had no gene match.

The sample holds a few counts of this clonotype. The V gene is TRBV20-1, the J gene TRBJ1-1; D may be TRBD1 (5 bases). The ends were cut back, 0 bases at V and 4 bases at J, with 12 bases in the middle. CDR1 and CDR2 from the germline V gene are DFQATT and SNEGSKA (reference sequence). This CDR3 has 14 amino acids. CDR3 nucleotides: TGCAGTGCTAGAGAGGGGGGGAGGAGCACTGAAGCTTTCTTT. Protein: CSAREGGRSTEAFF.

This clonotype appeared a few times. V is TRBV20-1 and J is TRBJ2-1; D might be TRBD2 (6 bases). Trimming stripped 0 bases from V and 2 bases from J, with 11 bases between. CDR3 size: 15 residues. Germline V lookup: CDR1 DFQATT, CDR2 SNEGSKA (reference sequence). In nucleotides, the CDR3 is TGCAGTGCTAGAGACAGGGTAGCGGCCTACAATGAGCAGTTCTTC. Translated: CSARDRVAAYNEQFF.

This clonotype was counted a few times. The V gene is TRBV7-9, the J gene TRBJ1-1; D not certain. This CDR3 has 14 amino acids. Trimming removed 7 bases from V and 0 bases from J, with 12 bases in between. CDR1 SEHNR and CDR2 FQNEAQ come from the germline V gene (reference sequence). The CDR3 protein is CASTPVVMNTEAFF. DNA of the CDR3: TGTGCCAGCACCCCCGTGGTCATGAACACTGAAGCTTTCTTT.